These 25 T cell receptor beta chains originate from one sample sequenced in a study of CD8+ T cells in alopecia areata. Extracted from the samples, RNA was reverse transcribed into cDNA to serve as the sequencing template. Sequencing was performed with immunoSEQ multiplex PCR; in TCRdb, only in-frame clones are kept and a portion is missing. Here the sample spans 200,000 to 250,000 clones, around 62% being singletons. Sample: CD4+ T cells sorted from blood, taken at week 0. These receptors were taken from a human donor with alopecia areata.

This clone was seen more than once but under ten times. The chain employs TRBV29-1 and TRBJ1-5, with 8 bases identical to TRBD1. Germline V gives CDR1 SQVTM, CDR2 ANQGSEA. The V gene end was trimmed by 6 bases and the J gene end by 1 base; junction bases not matched to a gene: 8. The CDR3 consists of 15 residues. Written as DNA, the CDR3 is TGCAGCGTGAGGTCGGACAGGGTGAGCAATCAGCCCCAGCATTTT. This encodes CSVRSDRVSNQPQHF.

The chain carries TRBV5-4 and TRBJ2-2; the match to TRBD1 covers 8 bases. CDR3 size: 15 residues. The J segment lost 3 bases and the V segment lost 4 bases, leaving 5 bases of the junction unmatched. Germline CDR1 is SGHNT and CDR2 is YYREEE (reference sequence). In nucleotides, the CDR3 is TGTGCCAGCAGCGGACAGGGAATTGACACCGGGGAGCTGTTTTTT. Its translation: CASSGQGIDTGELFF. Full variable domain (rest looked up from reference TRBV5-4 and TRBJ2-2): ETGVTQSPTHLIKTRGQQVTLRCSSQSGHNTVSWYQQALGQGPQFIFQYYREEENGRGNFPPRFSGLQFPNYSSELNVNALELDDSALYLCASSGQGIDTGELFFGEGSRLTVL.

V is TRBV7-9 and J is TRBJ2-5; TRBD2 matches 10 bases. Germline trimming cut 5 bases from V and 2 bases from J; bases unmatched to any gene: 5. The CDR3 length is 15 residues. Per germline, CDR1 SEHNR and CDR2 FQNEAQ (reference sequence). The CDR3 DNA sequence: TGTGCCAGCAGCAAACTAGCGGGAAGACAAGAGACCCAGTACTTC. The encoded protein is CASSKLAGRQETQYF.

This rearrangement joins TRBV14 to TRBJ2-2, with D unclear. The CDR3 length is 14 residues. V lost 1 base and J lost 3, with 6 bases in between. In germline, CDR1 is SGHDN, CDR2 FVKESK. CDR3 sequence reads: CASSQVAYTGELFF. CDR3 coding DNA: TGTGCCAGCAGCCAAGTCGCATACACCGGGGAGCTGTTTTTT.

This clone was observed a few times. The chain links TRBV29-1 to TRBJ1-1, with TRBD1 as a possible D gene (5 bases). From germline, CDR1 is SQVTM and CDR2 ANQGSEA. The CDR3 is made up of 14 amino acids. V lost 4 bases to trimming and J lost 4 bases, with 16 bases between them. CDR3 sequence: CSVAVYGALTEAFF. CDR3 DNA sequence: TGCAGCGTTGCAGTTTACGGGGCTCTCACTGAAGCTTTCTTT.

This chain uses TRBV5-6 with TRBJ2-1; tentative D call: TRBD1 (8 bases). The V and J ends lost 3 bases and 7 bases respectively, with 17 bases between them. The CDR3 length is 15 residues. CDR1 is SGHDT and CDR2 is YYEEEE in the germline V gene. CDR3 protein: CASSSLGQGGNEQFF. The DNA of the CDR3 is TGTGCCAGCAGCTCCCTTGGACAGGGAGGGAATGAGCAGTTCTTC. The whole variable domain, remainder taken from reference TRBV5-6 and TRBJ2-1, is DAGVTQSPTHLIKTRGQQVTLRCSPKSGHDTVSWYQQALGQGPQFIFQYYEEEERQRGNFPDRFSGHQFPNYSSELNVNALLLGDSALYLCASSSLGQGGNEQFFGPGTRLTVL.

In its sample, this clone was seen a few times. The chain carries TRBV29-1 and TRBJ2-3, with D possibly being TRBD1 (5 bases). Trimming removed 7 bases from V and 4 bases from J, with 15 bases in between. This CDR3 has 13 residues. Germline V gene lookup returns CDR1 SQVTM and CDR2 ANQGSEA. CDR3 DNA sequence: TGCAGCGCCACCCAGACAGACGCAGATACGCAGTATTTT. Translated, it gives CSATQTDADTQYF.

This clone turned up a few times. The chain recombines TRBV5-1 with TRBJ2-3, with D unclear. V shed 5 bases and J shed 0 bases, with 16 bases lying between them. The CDR3 runs 16 residues. Germline values: CDR1 SGHRS, CDR2 YFSETQ. The CDR3 DNA reads TGCGCCAGCAGATTTGGTCTCCTTACTAGCACAGATACGCAGTATTTT. Translation: CASRFGLLTSTDTQYF.

CDR3 residues: CAWRGWRRTEETQYF. CDR3 sequence (DNA): TGTGCCTGGAGGGGTTGGCGTAGGACCGAAGAGACCCAGTACTTC. The chain couples TRBV30 to TRBJ2-5; D not resolved. The V end was cut by 3 bases, the J end by 3 bases, with 17 bases between. The V gene's germline CDR1 is GTSNPN and CDR2 SVGIG (reference sequence). This CDR3 contains 15 residues.

The V and J genes are TRBV5-1 and TRBJ2-7; D remains unclear. The V gene's germline CDR1 is SGHRS and CDR2 YFSETQ. The CDR3 is 16 amino acids. V was trimmed by 4 bases and J by 1 base, leaving 18 bases between them. The CDR3 region has the DNA TGCGCCAGCAGCCAAGTGGGCACACTCAGATCCTACGAGCAGTACTTC. As protein: CASSQVGTLRSYEQYF.

This CDR3 reads CASSLVPGEWTDTQYF. In DNA form, the CDR3 reads TGCGCCAGCAGCTTGGTTCCAGGGGAGTGGACAGATACGCAGTATTTT. The rearrangement links TRBV5-1 to TRBJ2-3, with D maybe TRBD1 (6 bases). There are 16 residues in the CDR3. Trimming cost V 0 bases and J 3 bases, with 14 bases left between them. Germline CDR1 SGHRS, CDR2 YFSETQ.

The chain links TRBV11-1 to TRBJ2-3; D is ambiguous. CDR1 is SGHAT, CDR2 FQDESV, per germline (reference sequence). Trimming removed 0 bases at V and 2 bases at J, with 6 bases between. The CDR3 sequence is 14 residues long. CDR3 loop: CASSLADITDTQYF. The CDR3 DNA sequence: TGTGCCAGCAGCTTAGCCGACATCACAGATACGCAGTATTTT.

This clone was observed a handful of times. The chain joins TRBV6-5 to TRBJ2-7; no clear D. Germline CDR1 and CDR2: MNHEY and SVGAGI. V lost 0 bases to trimming and J lost 5 bases, with 11 bases between them. The CDR3 spans 14 residues. CDR3 nucleotides: TGTGCCAGCAGTTACTCGGTGGTGCGGAACGAGCAGTACTTC. As protein: CASSYSVVRNEQYF.

This clone was detected a few times. The chain has TRBV20-1 and TRBJ1-1, with D perhaps matching TRBD1 (5 bases). Germline V lookup: CDR1 DFQATT, CDR2 SNEGSKA (reference sequence). The CDR3 has 11 residues. CDR3 in DNA: TGCAGCGACAGCATGAACACTGAAGCTTTCTTT. Amino acids: CSDSMNTEAFF.

The rearrangement uses TRBV6-5 and TRBJ1-2; TRBD1 aligns across 7 bases. The junction had 6 bases not matched to a gene; V was cut back by 5 bases and J by 6 bases. Germline V gene lookup returns CDR1 MNHEY and CDR2 SVGAGI. This CDR3 comprises 13 residues. This CDR3 is CASSLGDRDGYTF. As DNA, the CDR3 is TGTGCCAGCAGTCTTGGGGACAGAGATGGCTACACCTTC.

The chain combines TRBV9 with TRBJ2-6, with TRBD2 as a possible D gene (5 bases). CDR1 and CDR2 (germline): SGDLS, YYNGEE. V dropped 4 bases and J dropped 4 bases, with 15 bases sitting between them. The CDR3 contains 16 residues. DNA of the CDR3: TGTGCCAGCAGCATCTCCGGGATCCAAGGGGCCAACGTCCTGACTTTC. Protein sequence: CASSISGIQGANVLTF.

This clone was observed at least ten times. This chain links TRBV5-1 with TRBJ2-1; TRBD2 might be the D (5 bases). Germline V gene sequence: CDR1 SGHRS, CDR2 YFSETQ. The V gene lost 4 bases and the J gene lost 0 bases, with 17 bases spanning the gap. This CDR3 contains 17 residues. CDR3 region: CASSGPAGGGSYNEQFF. The CDR3 DNA reads as TGCGCCAGCAGCGGACCCGCGGGCGGAGGCTCCTACAATGAGCAGTTCTTC.

J is TRBJ1-5 and V is TRBV29-1, with 9 positions matching TRBD1. The germline V gene encodes CDR1 SQVTM and CDR2 ANQGSEA. V lost 7 bases to trimming and J lost 4 bases; unmatched junction nucleotides: 8. The CDR3 sequence is 14 residues long. The CDR3 loop is CSAITGGGNQPQHF. The CDR3, as DNA: TGCAGCGCAATAACAGGGGGCGGAAATCAGCCCCAGCATTTT.

This CDR3 reads CAWTPTSGANQPQHF. As DNA, the CDR3 is TGTGCCTGGACCCCAACATCGGGGGCGAATCAGCCCCAGCATTTT. The rearrangement uses TRBV30 and TRBJ1-5; D is possibly TRBD1 (6 bases). The germline V gene encodes CDR1 GTSNPN and CDR2 SVGIG (reference sequence). The CDR3 spans 15 residues. Trimming cost V 4 bases and J 4 bases, with 17 bases left between them.

V and J are TRBV6-5 and TRBJ2-2; 7 bases fit TRBD1. Trimming at V came to 7 bases and at J to 5 bases, leaving 7 bases not matched to a gene. Germline values: CDR1 MNHEY, CDR2 SVGAGI. The CDR3 sequence is 14 residues long. Here the CDR3 reads CASMYETGTGELFF. In DNA form, the CDR3 reads TGTGCCAGCATGTACGAGACAGGGACCGGGGAGCTGTTTTTT.

The rearrangement uses TRBV5-1 and TRBJ2-3; D may match TRBD1 or TRBD2 (6 bases each). There are 16 residues in the CDR3. Germline lookup yields CDR1 SGHRS and CDR2 YFSETQ. V was clipped by 7 bases and J by 2 bases, with 20 bases between them. CDR3 protein: CASRPRGGQTTDTQYF. CDR3 nucleotides: TGCGCCAGCCGACCACGGGGAGGACAGACCACAGATACGCAGTATTTT.

This clone was seen a few times. Relative to the germline gene, one junction end is altered; a read error may explain this. J is TRBJ2-7 and V is TRBV15; 11 bases map to TRBD2. Germline V gene data show CDR1 as LNHNV and CDR2 as YYDKDF (reference sequence). The CDR3 covers 14 residues. CDR3 residues: CATSRDLAGGPEDF. CDR3 coding DNA: TGTGCCACCAGCAGAGATCTAGCGGGAGGCCCAGAGGACTTC.

The chain uses TRBV7-3 and TRBJ2-5; D not certain. CDR1 is SGHTA and CDR2 is FQGTGA in the germline V gene. V shed 3 bases and J shed 1 base, with 9 bases lying between them. The CDR3 sequence is 14 residues long. CDR3 sequence: CASSLSNSQETQYF. The CDR3 bases are TGTGCCAGCAGCTTGTCCAACAGCCAAGAGACCCAGTACTTC.

Notes on this clone: Compared with germline, one end of the junction differs, possibly owing to a read error. The rearrangement uses TRBV7-7 and TRBJ2-1, with D unresolved. Germline V lookup: CDR1 SSHAT, CDR2 FNYEAQ (reference sequence). The length of the CDR3 is 15 residues. This chain's CDR3 is CASSLDTRRNNEQFF. CDR3 DNA: TGTGCTAGCAGCTTAGACACCAGGAGAAACAATGAGCAGTTCTTC.

The V gene is TRBV2, the J gene TRBJ2-4; D unresolved. The V end was cut by 2 bases, the J end by 7 bases, with 6 bases between. The CDR3 runs to 12 residues. Germline assignment: CDR1 SNHLY and CDR2 FYNNEI. The chain's CDR3 is CASSETPNIQYF. The CDR3 DNA reads as TGTGCCAGCAGTGAAACCCCCAACATTCAGTACTTC.